The 28 T cell receptor beta chains below were found in one sample sequenced in a study of graft-versus-host responses after intestinal transplantation. TCRdb's table, derived via immunoSEQ multiplex PCR, lists solely in-frame clones and lacks some. The sample contains about 47,000 clones, around 95% of which appear only once. No antigens are known for them. Source: unstimulated CD8+ T cells sorted from spleen or lymph node cells, taken before transplant. The receptors stem from a human donor who was the organ donor for an intestinal transplant.

This clone was counted once. V gene TRBV19 combines with J gene TRBJ1-3; D remains unclear. V gave up 5 bases and J gave up 0 bases, with 8 bases separating them. This CDR3 comprises 14 residues. Germline loops: CDR1 LNHDA, CDR2 SQIVND (reference sequence). CDR3 bases: TGTGCCAGTAGTGCATACAACTCTGGAAACACCATATATTTT. Protein: CASSAYNSGNTIYF.

This sequence joins TRBV15 and TRBJ1-1; D might be TRBD1 (5 bases). The CDR3 consists of 17 residues. Germline CDR1 is LNHNV and CDR2 is YYDKDF (reference sequence). Trimming left V 0 bases short and J 0 bases short, with 14 bases between. The CDR3 is CATSREVYQGMNTEAFF. In nucleotides, the CDR3 is TGTGCCACCAGCAGAGAGGTGTATCAGGGAATGAACACTGAAGCTTTCTTT.

Written as DNA, the CDR3 is TGTGCCAGCAGCTTATGGGACGGGAGCCAAGAGACCCAGTACTTC. Amino acids: CASSLWDGSQETQYF. The V call is TRBV7-9, the J call TRBJ2-5; TRBD2 might be the D (6 bases). Germline-derived CDR1 and CDR2 are SEHNR and FQNEAQ (reference sequence). V was trimmed by 2 bases and J by 1 base, leaving 11 bases between them. This CDR3 has 15 amino acids.

The V call is TRBV11-2, the J call TRBJ2-7; TRBD1 matches 8 bases. V dropped 4 bases and J dropped 0; count of bases not matched to a gene: 8. The CDR3 loop spans 16 amino acids. Per the germline V gene, CDR1 is SGHAT and CDR2 is FQNNGV. CDR3 coding DNA: TGTGCCAGCAGCTCCGATATGGACAGGGACTCCTACGAGCAGTACTTC. It is translated as CASSSDMDRDSYEQYF.

The V gene is TRBV27, the J gene TRBJ1-4; the match to TRBD1 covers 7 bases. CDR1 and CDR2 from the germline V gene are MNHEY and SMNVEV (reference sequence). The V and J ends lost 10 bases and 7 bases, in that order; junction bases with no gene match: 9. The CDR3 consists of 13 residues. CDR3 sequence (DNA): TGTGCCACCGCGACAGGGATAGTTGAAAAACTGTTTTTT. It codes for CATATGIVEKLFF.

The chain joins TRBV13 to TRBJ2-4, with D unresolved. Deletions cut 0 bases from V and 15 bases from J, with 12 bases between. This CDR3 contains 12 residues. From germline, CDR1 is PRHDT and CDR2 FYEKMQ (reference sequence). CDR3 sequence (DNA): TGTGCCAGCAGCTTAGGGACCGGAATACCGTACTTC. Amino acid sequence: CASSLGTGIPYF.

The chain links TRBV9 to TRBJ2-2, with 7 bases that match TRBD1. After removal of 3 bases from V and 1 base from J, the junction contained 6 bases not matched to a gene. Germline V lookup: CDR1 SGDLS, CDR2 YYNGEE. This CDR3 region has 16 residues. Here the CDR3 reads CASSGSRDRNTGELFF. The CDR3 bases are TGTGCCAGCAGCGGTTCCCGGGACAGGAACACCGGGGAGCTGTTTTTT.

The chain joins TRBV27 to TRBJ2-2; D is undetermined. This CDR3 is 16 amino acids long. V was cut by 5 bases and J by 6 bases, with 19 bases left in between. Germline lookup yields CDR1 MNHEY and CDR2 SMNVEV (reference sequence). The CDR3 DNA reads as TGTGCCAGCAGTCCCCTCGTCAGTACTGGGGCCGGGGAGCTGTTTTTT. This translates into CASSPLVSTGAGELFF.

The chain combines TRBV19 with TRBJ1-1; D is undetermined. The CDR3 is 12 residues long. The V end lost 10 bases, the J end lost 5 bases, and 14 bases lay between the germline ends. From germline, CDR1 is LNHDA and CDR2 SQIVND (reference sequence). CDR3 sequence reads: CATGLPGTEAFF. DNA for the CDR3: TGTGCCACCGGATTGCCGGGAACTGAAGCTTTCTTT.

This chain links TRBV28 with TRBJ2-7, with TRBD2 as a possible D gene (6 bases). The CDR3 spans 17 residues. Germline lookup yields CDR1 MDHEN and CDR2 SYDVKM. Between the trimmed V and J ends, which lost 2 bases and 5 bases, there was a span of 22 bases. The CDR3 region has the DNA TGTGCCAGCAGTTTAATGGTCGCGGCCAGGGAGGATCACGAGCAGTACTTC. This encodes CASSLMVAAREDHEQYF.

This chain links TRBV27 with TRBJ2-2, with unresolved D. The V and J ends lost 6 bases and 6 bases respectively, with 20 bases between them. The CDR3 has 16 residues. Germline CDR1 is MNHEY and CDR2 is SMNVEV (reference sequence). The DNA of the CDR3 is TGTGCCAGCAGCTCGCATACGGAAACCAAGTCCGGGGAGCTGTTTTTT. This encodes CASSSHTETKSGELFF.

The chain uses TRBV27 and TRBJ2-1; D ambiguous. CDR3 length: 14 residues. V lost 3 bases and J 5 bases, leaving 11 bases between the germline ends. CDR1 MNHEY and CDR2 SMNVEV come from the germline V gene (reference sequence). The CDR3 loop is CASSFVGGHNEQFF. For the CDR3, the DNA is TGTGCCAGCAGTTTTGTCGGTGGCCACAATGAGCAGTTCTTC.

V and J are TRBV5-1 and TRBJ1-1; D gene ambiguous. V was pared by 0 bases and J by 3 bases, with 6 bases between. Germline V gives CDR1 SGHRS, CDR2 YFSETQ. The CDR3 consists of 13 residues. The CDR3: CASSLDQYTEAFF. The CDR3 DNA reads TGCGCCAGCAGCTTGGACCAATACACTGAAGCTTTCTTT.

This chain connects TRBV27 to TRBJ2-1; D unclear. CDR1 and CDR2 from the germline V gene are MNHEY and SMNVEV (reference sequence). The CDR3 totals 16 residues. Trimming took off 8 bases at V and 0 bases at J, with 17 bases between the two ends. The CDR3 DNA reads as TGTGCCAGCGGGCTTCTGACCGAACCCTCCTACAATGAGCAGTTCTTC. Its translation: CASGLLTEPSYNEQFF.

This chain joins TRBV11-2 and TRBJ2-7; no reliable D call. Trimming shortened V by 8 bases and J by 0 bases, and 8 bases separated the two germline ends. The CDR3 contains 12 residues. Per germline, CDR1 SGHAT and CDR2 FQNNGV. The CDR3 is CASGSSSYEQYF. The CDR3 nucleotides read TGTGCCAGCGGCTCAAGCTCCTACGAGCAGTACTTC. Filled out from reference TRBV11-2 and TRBJ2-7, the complete variable domain reads EAGVAQSPRYKIIEKRQSVAFWCNPISGHATLYWYQQILGQGPKLLIQFQNNGVVDDSQLPKDRFSAERLKGVDSTLKIQPAKLEDSAVYLCASGSSSYEQYFGPGTRLTVT.

This sequence joins TRBV25-1 and TRBJ1-3; 7 nucleotides agree with TRBD1. With 0 bases clipped from V and 4 bases from J, the junction kept 9 bases outside the gene matches. The CDR3 contains 17 residues. Per germline, CDR1 MGHDK and CDR2 SYGVNS. The CDR3 DNA follows: TGTGCCAGCAGTGAATACCGACAGGGTTCCTCGGGAAACACCATATATTTT. It is translated as CASSEYRQGSSGNTIYF.

The chain couples TRBV29-1 to TRBJ1-1; D is possibly TRBD1 (5 bases). The CDR3 totals 14 residues. Germline CDR1 SQVTM, CDR2 ANQGSEA. The V end was cut by 3 bases, the J end by 0 bases, with 11 bases between. CDR3 sequence: CSVDLGVLNTEAFF. CDR3 nucleotides: TGCAGCGTTGATTTGGGGGTACTGAACACTGAAGCTTTCTTT. Full variable domain (outside the CDR3, taken from reference TRBV29-1 and TRBJ1-1): SAVISQKPSRDICQRGTSLTIQCQVDSQVTMMFWYRQQPGQSLTLIATANQGSEATYESGFVIDKFPISRPNLTFSTLTVSNMSPEDSSIYLCSVDLGVLNTEAFFGQGTRLTVV.

This clone was observed a few times. Written as DNA, the CDR3 is TGTGCCAGCAGTGAAGTTCTCGGGGTTCCGGGAAACACCATATATTTT. Protein sequence: CASSEVLGVPGNTIYF. The chain combines TRBV2 with TRBJ1-3; D call uncertain. The CDR3 totals 16 residues. Deletions cut 1 base from V and 4 bases from J, with 14 bases between. CDR1 and CDR2 (germline): SNHLY, FYNNEI.

The J gene is TRBJ2-7, the V gene TRBV12-5; D is possibly TRBD2 (7 bases). CDR1 and CDR2 (germline): LGHNT, FRNRAP. This CDR3 contains 15 residues. Trimming pared 0 bases from V and 6 bases from J, leaving 15 bases between. The CDR3 coding sequence is TGTGCTAGTGGTTTGGTATCGGGGGGCTCGTTCGAGCAGTACTTC. Encoded protein: CASGLVSGGSFEQYF.

The chain couples TRBV7-9 to TRBJ2-7, with 12 bases fitting TRBD2. The CDR3 is 14 residues long. Germline V gives CDR1 SEHNR, CDR2 FQNEAQ (reference sequence). V shed 5 bases, J shed 3 bases, and the junction held 2 bases outside the gene matches. In DNA form, the CDR3 reads TGTGCCAGCAGCCCGGGACTAGCGGGCTACGAGCAGTACTTC. This gives the protein CASSPGLAGYEQYF.

This clone turned up a few times. The chain uses TRBV2 and TRBJ2-2; no clear D gene. CDR1 SNHLY and CDR2 FYNNEI come from the germline V gene. The V end was cut by 2 bases, the J end by 2 bases, with 12 bases between. CDR3 length equals 16 residues. CDR3 bases: TGTGCCAGCAGTGAATTGCAGTCTTCTAACACCGGGGAGCTGTTTTTT. Translation gives CASSELQSSNTGELFF.

This rearrangement joins TRBV10-3 to TRBJ2-2; possibly TRBD1 or TRBD2 for D (5 bases each). CDR3 length: 15 residues. Germline CDR1 reads ENHRY; CDR2 reads SYGVKD. Deletions cut 5 bases from V and 7 bases from J, with 17 bases between. This chain's CDR3 is CAISRDRDASGELFF. The CDR3, as DNA: TGTGCCATCAGTCGTGACCGGGACGCCAGCGGGGAGCTGTTTTTT.

V and J are TRBV6-5 and TRBJ2-5; no clear D. This CDR3 is 16 amino acids long. CDR1 is MNHEY, CDR2 SVGAGI, per germline. V lost 0 bases, J lost 1 base, and 12 bases lay in between. The CDR3 sequence is CASSYSITGPQETQYF. Written as DNA, the CDR3 is TGTGCCAGCAGTTACTCGATAACTGGGCCCCAAGAGACCCAGTACTTC.

Details on this clone: The junction departs from the called germline gene at one end, perhaps through a read error. The V call is TRBV2, the J call TRBJ2-7, with D unclear. Germline-derived CDR1 and CDR2 are SNHLY and FYNNEI. CDR3 length: 10 amino acids. CDR3 nucleotides: TGTGCCAGCAGTGGAAGTAGGCTTGTGTTC. Translation gives CASSGSRLVF.

This chain links TRBV9 with TRBJ1-1, with D uncertain. From germline, CDR1 is SGDLS and CDR2 YYNGEE. This CDR3 region has 13 residues. Deletions cut 10 bases from V and 0 bases from J, with 13 bases between. CDR3 coding DNA: TGTGCCGGGTCGGACGGGGTGAACACTGAAGCTTTCTTT. This sequence encodes CAGSDGVNTEAFF.

V usage is TRBV4-3 and J usage is TRBJ2-1, with D possibly TRBD2 on 5 matching bases. The CDR3 is 15 residues long. V was trimmed by 1 base and J by 4 bases, leaving 11 bases between them. CDR1 and CDR2 from the germline V gene are LGHNA and YSLEER. CDR3 nucleotide sequence: TGCGCCAGCAGCCAAGGTAGAGGGAGTTACAATGAGCAGTTCTTC. Translated, it gives CASSQGRGSYNEQFF.

The J gene is TRBJ2-5, the V gene TRBV28; 13 bases fit TRBD2. Looked up from germline, CDR1 is MDHEN and CDR2 is SYDVKM. V shed 3 bases, J shed 3 bases, and the junction held 4 bases outside the gene matches. This CDR3 comprises 16 residues. As DNA, the CDR3 is TGTGCCAGCAGTTTCCCGACTAGCGGGGGGAAAGAGACCCAGTACTTC. Encoded protein: CASSFPTSGGKETQYF.

This chain links TRBV28 with TRBJ2-1, with 8 bases identical to TRBD2. CDR3 length: 14 residues. The V segment lost 2 bases and the J segment 4 bases; nucleotides outside the gene matches: 1. CDR1 is MDHEN, CDR2 SYDVKM, per germline. The CDR3 region is CASSLVAGYNEQFF. The CDR3 nucleotides read TGTGCCAGCAGTTTAGTAGCGGGGTACAATGAGCAGTTCTTC.